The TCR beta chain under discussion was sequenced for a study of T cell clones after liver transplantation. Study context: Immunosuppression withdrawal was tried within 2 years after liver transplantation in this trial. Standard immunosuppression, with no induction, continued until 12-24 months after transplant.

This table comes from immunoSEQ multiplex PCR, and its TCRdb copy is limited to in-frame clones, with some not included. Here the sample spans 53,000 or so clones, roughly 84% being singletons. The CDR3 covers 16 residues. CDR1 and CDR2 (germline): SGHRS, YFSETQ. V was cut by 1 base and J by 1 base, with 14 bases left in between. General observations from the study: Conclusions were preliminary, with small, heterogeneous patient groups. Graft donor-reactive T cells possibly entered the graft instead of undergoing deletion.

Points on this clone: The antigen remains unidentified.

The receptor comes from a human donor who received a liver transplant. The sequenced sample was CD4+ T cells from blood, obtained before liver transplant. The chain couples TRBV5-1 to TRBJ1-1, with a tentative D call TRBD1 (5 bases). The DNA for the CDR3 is TGCGCCAGCAGCTTGTACCGGGGGGAGGCGAACACTGAAGCTTTCTTT. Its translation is CASSLYRGEANTEAFF.